This T cell receptor beta chain was sequenced during a study of neoadjuvant anti-PD-1 for oral cavity cancer. Time point described: after neoadjuvant nivolumab, at surgical resection. Only in-frame clones appear in the TCRdb table, and some are missing; sequencing was by immunoSEQ multiplex PCR. This table holds around 67,000 clones, about 86% found once. Trimming cost V 5 bases and J 9 bases; bases outside gene matches: 10. Germline V gives CDR1 SGHRS, CDR2 YFSETQ. The CDR3 is 16 residues long. V is TRBV5-1 and J is TRBJ2-1; 14 bases are a match to TRBD2. This clonotype was sampled from a person aged 35-79 years with oral cavity squamous cell carcinoma. The sequenced sample was PBMCs, obtained after nivolumab (anti-PD-1) treatment. The CDR3 here is CASRQLTSGGEGEQFF. In DNA form, the CDR3 reads TGCGCCAGCAGGCAACTGACTAGCGGGGGGGAAGGTGAGCAGTTCTTC.